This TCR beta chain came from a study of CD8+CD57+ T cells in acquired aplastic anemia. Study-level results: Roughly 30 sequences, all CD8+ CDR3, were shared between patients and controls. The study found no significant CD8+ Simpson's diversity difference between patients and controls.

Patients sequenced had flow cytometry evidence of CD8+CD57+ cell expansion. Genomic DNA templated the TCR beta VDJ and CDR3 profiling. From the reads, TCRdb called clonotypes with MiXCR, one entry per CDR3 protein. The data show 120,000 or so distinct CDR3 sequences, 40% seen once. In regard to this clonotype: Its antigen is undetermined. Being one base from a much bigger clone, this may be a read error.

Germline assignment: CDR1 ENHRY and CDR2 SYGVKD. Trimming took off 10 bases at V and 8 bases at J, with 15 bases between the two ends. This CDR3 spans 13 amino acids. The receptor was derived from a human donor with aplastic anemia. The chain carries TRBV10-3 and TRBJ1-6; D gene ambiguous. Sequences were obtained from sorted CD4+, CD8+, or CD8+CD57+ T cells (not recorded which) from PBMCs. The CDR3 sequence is CASTREADSPLHF. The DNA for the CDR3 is TGTGCCAGCACACGGGAGGCCGATTCACCCCTCCACTTT.